The 6 T cell receptor beta chains listed next were all sequenced from one sample in a study of T cells of healthy individuals. TCRdb processed the 5' RACE reads anew with MiXCR; each CDR3 protein has one entry. The data contain about 96,000 distinct CDR3 sequences, approximately 15% of them singletons. These receptors originate from a human donor in good health.

The CDR3 is CASSPLDTEAFF. The CDR3 DNA reads TGTGCCAGCTCACCCCTAGACACTGAAGCTTTCTTT. The gene calls are TRBV18 and TRBJ1-1; D is uncertain. V was clipped by 3 bases and J by 3 bases, with 5 bases between them. The CDR3 length is 12 residues. Germline V gives CDR1 KGHSH, CDR2 LQKENI. Together with reference TRBV18 and TRBJ1-1, the CDR3 gives the full variable domain: NAGVMQNPRHLVRRRGQEARLRCSPMKGHSHVYWYRQLPEEGLKFMVYLQKENIIDESGMPKERFSAEFPKEGPSILRIQQVVRGDSAAYFCASSPLDTEAFFGQGTRLTVV.

This clonotype was counted only a few times. This chain links TRBV7-2 with TRBJ2-1; no clear D. The CDR3 has 12 residues. Germline V gene data show CDR1 as SGHTA and CDR2 as FQGNSA. Trimming cost V 5 bases and J 9 bases, with 11 bases left between them. The CDR3 loop reads CASSPDDSEQFF. The CDR3 DNA follows: TGTGCCAGCAGCCCCGATGATAGTGAGCAGTTCTTC.

This clonotype was observed a single time. The genes are TRBV20-1 and TRBJ1-1, with TRBD1 matching 8 bases. V gave up 5 bases and J gave up 1 base; unmatched junction bases: 3. The CDR3 runs to 13 residues. Germline CDR1 and CDR2: DFQATT and SNEGSKA (reference sequence). This chain's CDR3 is CSAPGQGNTEAFF. CDR3 in DNA: TGCAGTGCTCCTGGACAGGGGAACACTGAAGCTTTCTTT.

This clonotype was counted ten times or more. The chain combines TRBV15 with TRBJ2-1, with unresolved D. The CDR3 covers 12 residues. The germline V gene has CDR1 LNHNV and CDR2 YYDKDF (reference sequence). V lost 5 bases and J 5 bases, leaving 7 bases between the germline ends. CDR3: CATSGGDNEQFF. The CDR3 nucleotides are TGTGCCACCAGCGGCGGAGACAATGAGCAGTTCTTC.

This clonotype was found a few times. V and J are TRBV28 and TRBJ2-6; 8 nucleotides agree with TRBD1. Unmatched junction bases numbered 8, after V lost 3 bases and J lost 1 base. The CDR3 is 18 residues long. The germline V gene encodes CDR1 MDHEN and CDR2 SYDVKM. The CDR3 protein is CASSFEGRGRSGANVLTF. DNA for the CDR3: TGTGCCAGCAGTTTTGAAGGCAGGGGGCGTTCTGGGGCCAACGTCCTGACTTTC.

In its sample, this clonotype was seen many times. The chain links TRBV7-2 to TRBJ2-1, with D tentatively TRBD2 (6 bases). The V and J ends lost 4 bases and 2 bases respectively, with 15 bases between them. The germline CDR1 and CDR2 sequences are SGHTA and FQGNSA. This CDR3 region has 16 residues. In DNA, the CDR3 is TGTGCCAGCAGCTCCGAGGCGGGGATGACCTACAATGAGCAGTTCTTC. Amino acid sequence: CASSSEAGMTYNEQFF. Complete variable domain (other parts from reference TRBV7-2 and TRBJ2-1): GAGVSQSPSNKVTEKGKDVELRCDPISGHTALYWYRQSLGQGLEFLIYFQGNSAPDKSGLPSDRFSAERTGGSVSTLTIQRTQQEDSAVYLCASSSEAGMTYNEQFFGPGTRLTVL.